Below are 22 T cell receptor beta chains sequenced from a single sample in a study of T cells expressing NK-cell markers. No DNA is given; TCRdb re-called the 5' RACE reads and lists each CDR3 protein once. Its table lists about 170,000 distinct CDR3 sequences. Sequencing was performed on blood T cells: a sorted CD56 or NKG2C T cell subset, CD4+ or CD8+ T cells, or bulk PBMC T cells (not recorded which). The source of these receptors is a man aged 18 to 70 in good health.

The V gene is TRBV4-2, the J gene TRBJ2-6; TCRdb's D call of TRBD2 is untestable without DNA. This CDR3 contains 19 residues. Germline-derived CDR1 and CDR2 are LGHNA and YNFKEQ. The CDR3 sequence is CASSQLRAGHGSGANVLTF.

V usage is TRBV5-1 and J usage is TRBJ2-7; TCRdb picks TRBD1, but there is no DNA to check that call. The V gene's germline CDR1 is SGHRS and CDR2 YFSETQ. There are 15 residues in the CDR3. CDR3 region: CASSTGPHSGYEQYF.

The chain links TRBV27 to TRBJ2-3; TCRdb indicates TRBD2, and absent DNA this call remains unverified. The V gene's germline CDR1 is MNHEY and CDR2 SMNVEV (reference sequence). This CDR3 region has 15 residues. CDR3 sequence reads: CASRKAGLGTDTQYF.

This chain uses TRBV12-3 or TRBV12-4 with TRBJ2-7; without DNA, the TCRdb call of TRBD1 cannot be checked. The length of the CDR3 is 15 residues. The CDR3: CASSEDRGLYYEQYF.

The chain recombines TRBV5-1 with TRBJ1-2. There are 13 residues in the CDR3. Germline lookup yields CDR1 SGHRS and CDR2 YFSETQ. CDR3 amino acids: CASSLQANYGYTF.

V is TRBV28 and J is TRBJ1-5; TCRdb returns TRBD1, unconfirmable since there is no DNA. The CDR3 contains 14 residues. CDR1 is MDHEN and CDR2 is SYDVKM in the germline V gene. The CDR3 spells CASQLGGDNQPQHF.

The gene calls are TRBV29-1 and TRBJ1-2; TCRdb selects TRBD1, and the lack of DNA leaves this call unchecked. CDR1 is SQVTM and CDR2 is ANQGSEA in the germline V gene. The CDR3 sequence is 12 residues long. The CDR3 is CSVGSGQYGYTF.

The rearrangement uses TRBV7-9 and TRBJ2-6. In germline, CDR1 is SEHNR, CDR2 FQNEAQ (reference sequence). This CDR3 is built from 16 residues. CDR3 region: CASSSFQGSGANVLTF.

The chain links TRBV5-4 to TRBJ1-6; the TCRdb call, TRBD1, lacks DNA for checking. Looked up from germline, CDR1 is SGHNT and CDR2 is YYREEE (reference sequence). The CDR3 loop spans 15 amino acids. CDR3 sequence reads: CASSPGQGRNSPLHF.

This chain uses TRBV6-6 with TRBJ1-6. The CDR3 extends over 13 amino acids. Germline V gene data show CDR1 as MNHNY and CDR2 as SVGAGI (reference sequence). The CDR3 loop reads CASSYPTNSPLHF.

The J gene is TRBJ1-1, the V gene TRBV20-1. The CDR3 contains 14 residues. The germline gives CDR1 DFQATT, CDR2 SNEGSKA (reference sequence). The CDR3 loop reads CSARDWPSGTEAFF.

V usage is TRBV11-1 and J usage is TRBJ2-1. This CDR3 spans 15 amino acids. The germline CDR1 and CDR2 sequences are SGHAT and FQDESV (reference sequence). CDR3 region: CASSLDGSSYNEQFF.

This sequence joins TRBV28 and TRBJ2-3; checking the TCRdb D call of TRBD1 is not possible without DNA. The CDR3 is 14 amino acids. CDR1 and CDR2 from the germline V gene are MDHEN and SYDVKM. The CDR3 here is CASNQGQGAMGQYF.

This chain links TRBV7-9 with TRBJ2-1; as DNA is missing, the TRBD1 call by TCRdb cannot be tested. The CDR3 runs to 12 residues. Per germline, CDR1 SEHNR and CDR2 FQNEAQ (reference sequence). The CDR3 sequence is CASSIATGYKFF.

CDR3 residues: CASSPRTGQGMTDTQYF. This chain links TRBV5-1 with TRBJ2-3; TCRdb's D call, TRBD1, is unchecked because there is no DNA. Germline-derived CDR1 and CDR2 are SGHRS and YFSETQ. The length of the CDR3 is 17 residues.

The chain couples TRBV28 to TRBJ1-1. The CDR3 is 12 residues long. Germline-derived CDR1 and CDR2 are MDHEN and SYDVKM. The CDR3 here is CASDEGNTEAFF.

This chain joins TRBV7-9 and TRBJ2-1. Looked up from germline, CDR1 is SEHNR and CDR2 is FQNEAQ (reference sequence). The CDR3 loop spans 16 amino acids. The CDR3 here is CASSLIGWDSNNEQFF. The entire variable domain, with the rest obtained from reference TRBV7-9 and TRBJ2-1, is as follows: DTGVSQNPRHKITKRGQNVTFRCDPISEHNRLYWYRQTLGQGPEFLTYFQNEAQLEKSRLLSDRFSAERPKGSFSTLEIQRTEQGDSAMYLCASSLIGWDSNNEQFFGPGTRLTVL.

The V gene is TRBV7-9, the J gene TRBJ1-1. Germline assignment: CDR1 SEHNR and CDR2 FQNEAQ (reference sequence). The CDR3 extends over 14 amino acids. CDR3 residues: CASSLAHGNTEAFF. Based on the CDR3 plus reference TRBV7-9 and TRBJ1-1, the full variable domain is DTGVSQNPRHKITKRGQNVTFRCDPISEHNRLYWYRQTLGQGPEFLTYFQNEAQLEKSRLLSDRFSAERPKGSFSTLEIQRTEQGDSAMYLCASSLAHGNTEAFFGQGTRLTVV.

This chain links TRBV29-1 with TRBJ2-7; TCRdb indicates TRBD1, and absent DNA this call remains unverified. The germline CDR1 and CDR2 sequences are SQVTM and ANQGSEA. This CDR3 spans 16 amino acids. The CDR3 spells CSVEDGFSGPPYEQYF.

This chain uses TRBV2 with TRBJ2-3; as DNA is missing, the TRBD1 call by TCRdb cannot be tested. The CDR3 has 15 residues. From germline, CDR1 is SNHLY and CDR2 FYNNEI. CDR3 loop: CASSWDRRSTDTQYF.

This chain uses TRBV12-5 with TRBJ1-4; TCRdb calls TRBD1, which cannot be checked without DNA. Germline lookup yields CDR1 LGHNT and CDR2 FRNRAP. The CDR3 runs to 15 residues. CDR3 residues: CASGLSTEGNEKLFF.

The chain combines TRBV11-1 with TRBJ2-2; the D call from TCRdb, TRBD2, cannot be confirmed without DNA. The CDR3 has 18 residues. Germline-derived CDR1 and CDR2 are SGHAT and FQDESV (reference sequence). CDR3 amino acids: CASSTGLAGGPRTGELFF.